The rows below give T cell receptor beta chains drawn from one sample of a study of T cells in Graves' hyperthyroidism and ophthalmopathy. TCRdb called the multiplex PCR reads again in MiXCR, with one record for every CDR3 protein. The profile shows a few hundred thousand distinct CDR3 sequences, about 18% of them singletons. The material sequenced was blood. These receptors came from a man younger than 30 with Graves' ophthalmopathy. CDR3s include the opening cysteine and the closing phenylalanine or tryptophan. A D gene is named only where the DNA matches it firmly. Clone size is not always given. Where it is, it says once, few, many or a class for expanded clones.

clone size | CDR3 length | J gene | D gene | V gene | CDR3 protein | CDR3 DNA
many | 15 | TRBJ2-3 | TRBD2 | TRBV5-1 | CASSLTGLASDTQYF | TGCGCCAGCAGCTTGACTGGACTAGCGTCAGATACGCAGTATTTT
few | 15 | TRBJ2-1 | TRBD1 | TRBV2 | CASSLPTGVLNEQSF | TGTGCCAGCAGCCTTCCGACAGGGGTCCTAAATGAGCAGTCCTTC
few | 12 | TRBJ1-1 | - | TRBV6-1 | CATGQRAAATFF | TGTGCCACCGGTCAACGGGCGGCGGCGACTTTCTTT
- | 13 | TRBJ1-2 | - | TRBV5-6 | CASSLDGPYGYTF | TGTGCCAGCAGCTTGGACGGACCCTATGGCTACACCTTC
many | 16 | TRBJ2-5 | TRBD2 | TRBV5-1 | CASSLMAGGLEETQYF | TGCGCCAGCAGCTTGATGGCGGGGGGGTTGGAAGAGACCCAGTACTTC
- | 15 | TRBJ2-3 | TRBD2 | TRBV10-3 | CAITSSGASTDTQYF | TGTGCCATCACTTCGAGCGGGGCTAGCACAGATACGCAGTATTTT
many | 15 | TRBJ2-7 | TRBD1 | TRBV18 | CASSWDDRGFHEQYF | TGTGCCAGCTCATGGGACGACAGGGGATTCCACGAGCAGTACTTC
many | 14 | TRBJ1-5 | - | TRBV6-5 | CASSYSQANQPQHF | TGTGCCAGCAGTTACTCCCAAGCCAATCAGCCCCAGCATTTT
- | 11 | TRBJ2-7 | - | TRBV24-1 | CATSDLTKQYF | TGTGCCACCAGTGATTTAACTAAGCAGTACTTC
many | 14 | TRBJ2-2 | TRBD1 | TRBV2 | CASRIGGGTGELFF | TGTGCCAGCAGAATAGGGGGCGGAACCGGGGAGCTGTTTTTT
many | 13 | TRBJ1-4 | - | TRBV11-3 | CAISDSLNEKLFF | TGTGCCATTTCGGACAGCCTTAATGAAAAACTGTTTTTT
few | 17 | TRBJ1-6 | - | TRBV6-6 | CASSYSSGSSYNSPLHF | TGTGCCAGCAGTTACTCGTCAGGGAGCTCCTATAATTCACCCCTCCACTTT
many | 14 | TRBJ2-5 | TRBD1 | TRBV7-3 | CASSVQGAQETQYF | TGTGCCAGCAGCGTACAGGGGGCCCAAGAGACCCAGTACTTC
many | 10 | TRBJ2-3 | - | TRBV5-1 | CASRGDTQYF | TGCGCCAGCAGAGGAGATACGCAGTATTTT
few | 16 | TRBJ2-2 | - | TRBV5-1 | CASSLIPGGNTGELFF | TGCGCCAGCAGCTTGATCCCCGGGGGCAACACCGGGGAGCTGTTTTTT
many | 14 | TRBJ2-1 | - | TRBV11-1 | CASSLARSHNEQFF | TGTGCCAGCAGCTTAGCGCGCAGCCACAATGAGCAGTTCTTC
once | 13 | TRBJ2-2 | - | TRBV10-3 | CAISDGNTGELFF | TGTGCCATCAGTGATGGCAACACCGGGGAGCTGTTTTTT
- | 13 | TRBJ1-1 | - | TRBV5-4 | CASSLQGTAEAFF | TGTGCCAGCAGCTTGCAGGGAACCGCTGAAGCTTTCTTT
many | 14 | TRBJ1-4 | - | TRBV5-1 | CASSLEGRTGKLFF | TGCGCCAGCAGCCTGGAGGGCAGGACGGGAAAACTGTTTTTT
many | 13 | TRBJ2-7 | - | TRBV15 | CATSRDRGVEQYF | TGTGCCACCAGCAGAGATAGGGGGGTCGAGCAGTACTTC
- | 15 | TRBJ2-2 | - | TRBV20-1 | CSARRNGGNTGELFF | TGCAGTGCTAGAAGGAACGGAGGGAACACCGGGGAGCTGTTTTTT
- | 14 | TRBJ2-3 | - | TRBV7-9 | CASSFGPLTDTQYF | TGTGCCAGCAGCTTCGGGCCTCTCACAGATACGCAGTATTTT
many | 16 | TRBJ1-3 | - | TRBV6-5 | CASSYSGVGSGNTIYF | TGTGCCAGCAGTTACTCCGGCGTGGGGTCTGGAAACACCATATATTTT
few | 14 | TRBJ2-3 | - | TRBV9 | CASSGGYATDTQYF | TGTGCCAGCAGCGGGGGTTACGCCACAGATACGCAGTATTTT